These T cell receptor beta chains were read from a single sample in a study of OX40 agonist ivuxolimab in advanced cancers. Data came from immunoSEQ multiplex PCR; TCRdb stores just in-frame clones and leaves some out. The sample lists about 43,000 clones; approximately 90% were seen once. This specimen was CD4+ or CD8+ T cells sorted from blood, taken in a trial of the OX40 agonist ivuxolimab. The receptors originated from an adult with an advanced solid tumor such as melanoma, head and neck, liver or kidney cancer. The CDR3 runs from the conserved cysteine through the conserved F or W. A D gene is named only where the DNA matches it firmly. Expanded clones get a size class; other rows say once, few or many, or leave the size out.

d_gene: .
v_gene: TRBV27
abundance: .
j_gene: TRBJ2-7
CDR3aa: CASSPTGRDYEQYF
CDR3nt: TGTGCCAGCAGTCCGACAGGGAGGGACTACGAGCAGTACTTC

d_gene: .
v_gene: TRBV19
abundance: .
j_gene: TRBJ2-3
CDR3aa: CASSDGSPHGTQYF
CDR3nt: TGTGCCAGTAGTGATGGAAGCCCCCACGGTACGCAGTATTTT

d_gene: .
v_gene: TRBV6-1
abundance: .
j_gene: TRBJ1-1
CDR3aa: CASTQGRMNTEAFF
CDR3nt: TGTGCCAGCACCCAGGGGCGCATGAACACTGAAGCTTTCTTT

d_gene: .
v_gene: TRBV27
abundance: .
j_gene: TRBJ1-2
CDR3aa: CASSLRQPPYNNYGYTF
CDR3nt: TGTGCCAGCAGTTTAAGACAACCACCTTATAATAATTATGGCTACACCTTC

d_gene: TRBD2
v_gene: TRBV6-5
abundance: .
j_gene: TRBJ2-1
CDR3aa: CASSQSGAYEQFF
CDR3nt: TGTGCCAGCAGCCAGAGCGGGGCTTATGAGCAGTTCTTC

d_gene: TRBD1
v_gene: TRBV28
abundance: .
j_gene: TRBJ2-7
CDR3aa: CASSPGTVSYEQYF
CDR3nt: TGTGCCAGCAGTCCGGGGACAGTCTCCTACGAGCAGTACTTC

d_gene: .
v_gene: TRBV27
abundance: .
j_gene: TRBJ2-1
CDR3aa: CASSPFGQGTGEQFF
CDR3nt: TGTGCCAGCAGCCCCTTCGGGCAGGGAACAGGAGAGCAGTTCTTC

d_gene: .
v_gene: TRBV28
abundance: .
j_gene: TRBJ1-5
CDR3aa: CASSLVQGRNQPQHF
CDR3nt: TGTGCCAGCAGTTTAGTACAGGGTAGGAATCAGCCCCAGCATTTT

d_gene: .
v_gene: TRBV5-8
abundance: few
j_gene: TRBJ1-1
CDR3aa: CASRSGTEAFF
CDR3nt: TGTGCCAGCAGGTCCGGGACAGAAGCTTTCTTT

d_gene: .
v_gene: TRBV7-9
abundance: few
j_gene: TRBJ1-6
CDR3aa: CASSLERSPLHF
CDR3nt: TGTGCCAGCAGCTTAGAGCGTTCACCCCTCCACTTT

d_gene: .
v_gene: TRBV15
abundance: .
j_gene: TRBJ1-5
CDR3aa: CATSTRTVSNQPQHF
CDR3nt: TGTGCCACCAGCACTAGAACAGTTAGCAATCAGCCCCAGCATTTT

d_gene: .
v_gene: TRBV5-1
abundance: .
j_gene: TRBJ1-1
CDR3aa: CASSLDFVGTEAFF
CDR3nt: TGCGCCAGCAGCTTGGATTTCGTCGGCACTGAAGCTTTCTTT

d_gene: TRBD2
v_gene: TRBV6-6
abundance: .
j_gene: TRBJ2-2
CDR3aa: CASSYSSGSETGELFF
CDR3nt: TGTGCCAGCAGTTACTCAAGCGGGAGCGAAACCGGGGAGCTGTTTTTT

d_gene: .
v_gene: TRBV7-9
abundance: .
j_gene: TRBJ2-5
CDR3aa: CASSLGQGKGKTQYF
CDR3nt: TGTGCCAGCAGCTTAGGGCAGGGGAAGGGTAAGACCCAGTACTTC

d_gene: .
v_gene: TRBV7-9
abundance: few
j_gene: TRBJ1-4
CDR3aa: CASRHLGANEKLFF
CDR3nt: TGTGCCAGCAGGCATTTGGGGGCTAATGAAAAACTGTTTTTT

d_gene: .
v_gene: TRBV15
abundance: .
j_gene: TRBJ1-1
CDR3aa: CATSRQRGGEAFF
CDR3nt: TGTGCCACCAGCAGACAAAGGGGCGGTGAAGCTTTCTTT

d_gene: TRBD1
v_gene: TRBV7-6
abundance: .
j_gene: TRBJ1-2
CDR3aa: CASSLTGGDEGYTF
CDR3nt: TGTGCCAGCAGCTTAACAGGGGGAGATGAAGGCTACACCTTC

d_gene: .
v_gene: TRBV7-9
abundance: .
j_gene: TRBJ2-3
CDR3aa: CASSLGPGRDTQYF
CDR3nt: TGTGCCAGCAGCTTAGGTCCAGGACGAGATACGCAGTATTTT

d_gene: .
v_gene: TRBV7-8
abundance: once
j_gene: TRBJ2-3
CDR3aa: CASSRRPVEDTQYF
CDR3nt: TGTGCCAGCAGCCGACGCCCGGTGGAGGATACGCAGTATTTT

d_gene: .
v_gene: TRBV28
abundance: .
j_gene: TRBJ1-5
CDR3aa: CASSLRGMGNQPQHF
CDR3nt: TGTGCCAGCAGCCTTAGGGGAATGGGCAATCAGCCCCAGCATTTT

d_gene: .
v_gene: TRBV9
abundance: .
j_gene: TRBJ2-2
CDR3aa: CASSAPKADLWTGELFF
CDR3nt: TGTGCCAGCAGCGCCCCCAAGGCGGACCTTTGGACCGGGGAGCTGTTTTTT

d_gene: TRBD1
v_gene: TRBV2
abundance: .
j_gene: TRBJ2-3
CDR3aa: CATRDSTQYF
CDR3nt: TGTGCCACCAGGGACAGTACGCAGTATTTT

d_gene: TRBD2
v_gene: TRBV5-6
abundance: .
j_gene: TRBJ2-1
CDR3aa: CASSLILAAFNEQFF
CDR3nt: TGTGCCAGCAGCTTGATCCTAGCGGCCTTTAATGAGCAGTTCTTC

d_gene: .
v_gene: TRBV29-1
abundance: .
j_gene: TRBJ2-7
CDR3aa: CSVARRGGSYEQYF
CDR3nt: TGCAGCGTTGCCCGGAGAGGGGGCTCCTACGAGCAGTACTTC

d_gene: .
v_gene: TRBV14
abundance: .
j_gene: TRBJ2-3
CDR3aa: CASSPLNTDTQYF
CDR3nt: TGCGCCAGCAGCCCGTTGAACACAGATACGCAGTATTTT

d_gene: TRBD2
v_gene: TRBV9
abundance: .
j_gene: TRBJ2-3
CDR3aa: CASSVLGGLGTDTQYF
CDR3nt: TGTGCCAGCAGCGTGTTGGGAGGGCTGGGCACAGATACGCAGTATTTT

d_gene: TRBD1
v_gene: TRBV5-4
abundance: .
j_gene: TRBJ2-7
CDR3aa: CASSSTTGGGEQYF
CDR3nt: TGTGCCAGCAGCTCGACGACAGGGGGCGGTGAGCAGTACTTC

d_gene: .
v_gene: TRBV27
abundance: .
j_gene: TRBJ2-2
CDR3aa: CASGRGLNTGELFF
CDR3nt: TGTGCCAGCGGTCGAGGATTGAACACCGGGGAGCTGTTTTTT

d_gene: TRBD1
v_gene: TRBV5-1
abundance: .
j_gene: TRBJ2-7
CDR3aa: CASSLESSQGAYEQYF
CDR3nt: TGCGCCAGCAGCTTGGAATCGAGCCAGGGGGCTTACGAGCAGTACTTC

d_gene: .
v_gene: TRBV6-5
abundance: once
j_gene: TRBJ1-1
CDR3aa: CASSTRSGGKTEAFF
CDR3nt: TGTGCCAGCAGTACCCGTTCGGGGGGTAAGACTGAAGCTTTCTTT

d_gene: .
v_gene: TRBV21-1
abundance: .
j_gene: TRBJ2-1
CDR3aa: CASSKRWTSGNEQFF
CDR3nt: TGTGCCAGCAGCAAAAGATGGACTAGCGGTAATGAGCAGTTCTTC

d_gene: TRBD2
v_gene: TRBV7-8
abundance: .
j_gene: TRBJ2-5
CDR3aa: CASSLAAYAGVVAGLQETQYF
CDR3nt: TGTGCCAGCAGCTTAGCGGCTTATGCTGGGGTGGTAGCGGGATTACAAGAGACCCAGTACTTC

d_gene: .
v_gene: TRBV7-6
abundance: once
j_gene: TRBJ2-3
CDR3aa: CASSLVTGVGGTDTQYF
CDR3nt: TGTGCCAGCAGCTTAGTAACGGGTGTCGGGGGCACAGATACGCAGTATTTT

d_gene: TRBD1
v_gene: TRBV28
abundance: large
j_gene: TRBJ1-6
CDR3aa: CASSWPDRAGQSPLHF
CDR3nt: TGTGCCAGCAGTTGGCCGGACAGGGCAGGGCAATCACCCCTCCACTTT

d_gene: .
v_gene: TRBV7-8
abundance: .
j_gene: TRBJ2-7
CDR3aa: CASSRGESGGNEQYF
CDR3nt: TGTGCCAGCAGCCGTGGGGAAAGCGGCGGGAACGAGCAGTACTTC

d_gene: .
v_gene: TRBV7-9
abundance: .
j_gene: TRBJ1-1
CDR3aa: CASSSPSDPEAEAFF
CDR3nt: TGTGCCAGCAGCTCGCCGAGTGACCCTGAAGCTGAAGCTTTCTTT

d_gene: .
v_gene: TRBV28
abundance: .
j_gene: TRBJ2-7
CDR3aa: CASSLWPRSGSSYEQYF
CDR3nt: TGTGCCAGCAGTTTATGGCCCCGATCGGGGAGCTCCTACGAGCAGTACTTC

d_gene: .
v_gene: TRBV5-1
abundance: .
j_gene: TRBJ2-3
CDR3aa: CASSYRRVDTQYF
CDR3nt: TGCGCCAGCAGCTACCGCAGGGTAGACACGCAGTATTTT

d_gene: .
v_gene: TRBV7-6
abundance: .
j_gene: TRBJ2-5
CDR3aa: CASSLFPETQYF
CDR3nt: TGTGCCAGCAGCTTATTCCCAGAGACCCAGTACTTC

d_gene: TRBD2
v_gene: TRBV6-4
abundance: .
j_gene: TRBJ2-2
CDR3aa: CASSDSRGDTGELFF
CDR3nt: TGTGCCAGCAGTGACTCTCGGGGGGACACCGGGGAGCTGTTTTTT

d_gene: .
v_gene: TRBV6-5
abundance: .
j_gene: TRBJ2-1
CDR3aa: CASSYQQGTGEQFF
CDR3nt: TGTGCCAGCAGTTACCAGCAGGGCACCGGTGAGCAGTTCTTC

d_gene: .
v_gene: TRBV7-9
abundance: once
j_gene: TRBJ1-4
CDR3aa: CASSSPGPEPAKLFF
CDR3nt: TGTGCCAGCAGCTCTCCGGGTCCCGAACCTGCAAAACTGTTTTTT

d_gene: .
v_gene: TRBV7-2
abundance: .
j_gene: TRBJ2-7
CDR3aa: CASSFQGTGYEQYF
CDR3nt: TGTGCCAGCAGCTTCCAGGGTACCGGTTACGAGCAGTACTTC

d_gene: .
v_gene: TRBV9
abundance: .
j_gene: TRBJ2-1
CDR3aa: CASSVVADSYNEQFF
CDR3nt: TGTGCCAGCAGCGTAGTGGCGGACTCCTACAATGAGCAGTTCTTC

d_gene: .
v_gene: TRBV7-9
abundance: .
j_gene: TRBJ2-7
CDR3aa: CASSSTGSYEQYF
CDR3nt: TGTGCCAGCAGCTCCACAGGGTCCTACGAGCAGTACTTC

d_gene: .
v_gene: TRBV30
abundance: .
j_gene: TRBJ1-4
CDR3aa: CAWRGNDEKLFF
CDR3nt: TGTGCCTGGAGGGGCAACGATGAAAAACTGTTTTTT

d_gene: .
v_gene: TRBV27
abundance: .
j_gene: TRBJ2-2
CDR3aa: CASSLLSNGELFF
CDR3nt: TGTGCCAGCAGTTTACTAAGCAACGGGGAGCTGTTTTTT

d_gene: .
v_gene: TRBV28
abundance: .
j_gene: TRBJ2-1
CDR3aa: CASTRGEADYNEQFF
CDR3nt: TGTGCCAGCACCCGAGGGGAGGCTGATTACAATGAGCAGTTCTTC

d_gene: .
v_gene: TRBV2
abundance: .
j_gene: TRBJ2-3
CDR3aa: CASSERVRGSTDTQYF
CDR3nt: TGTGCCAGCAGTGAAAGAGTGAGGGGTAGCACAGATACGCAGTATTTT

d_gene: TRBD1
v_gene: TRBV11-2
abundance: .
j_gene: TRBJ2-1
CDR3aa: CASSAGTDNEQFF
CDR3nt: TGTGCCAGCAGCGCCGGGACAGACAATGAGCAGTTCTTC

d_gene: TRBD2
v_gene: TRBV28
abundance: .
j_gene: TRBJ2-3
CDR3aa: CASRFLRTSGIGTDTQYF
CDR3nt: TGTGCCAGCAGGTTCCTGCGGACTAGCGGGATAGGCACAGATACGCAGTATTTT

d_gene: .
v_gene: TRBV6-1
abundance: .
j_gene: TRBJ2-7
CDR3aa: CASSGGGRVYEQYF
CDR3nt: TGTGCCAGCAGTGGTGGGGGTAGGGTCTACGAGCAGTACTTC